The 23 T cell receptor beta chains given below trace back to one sample, sequenced in a study of cytomegalovirus exposure and HLA in healthy donors. Primers for the PCR totalled 60 Vbeta and 13 Jbeta. Sequencing used immunoSEQ multiplex PCR; TCRdb keeps in-frame clones, though not all of them. The sample carries tens of thousands of clones, 79% recorded once. The specimen was PBMCs. These receptors were taken from a man aged 25 to 40 in good health and CMV-seronegative.

J is TRBJ1-3 and V is TRBV28, with 8 positions matching TRBD1. This CDR3 has 17 amino acids. Germline-derived CDR1 and CDR2 are MDHEN and SYDVKM. Trimming removed 2 bases from V and 4 bases from J; junction bases left unmatched: 10. This CDR3 reads CASSLTAGGIRGNTIYF. CDR3 DNA sequence: TGTGCCAGCAGTTTAACGGCAGGGGGCATAAGGGGAAACACCATATATTTT.

The chain has TRBV7-3 and TRBJ1-1, with TRBD1 identical over 7 bases. Germline V gene lookup returns CDR1 SGHTA and CDR2 FQGTGA. This CDR3 spans 14 amino acids. V trimming: 5 bases; J trimming: 5 bases; junction bases outside the gene matches: 8. The CDR3 sequence: CASSRQGFGTEAFF. In nucleotides, the CDR3 is TGTGCCAGCAGCAGACAGGGCTTTGGGACTGAAGCTTTCTTT.

This clone was seen more than once but under ten times. The chain combines TRBV19 with TRBJ1-5; 7 positions match TRBD1. CDR1 and CDR2 from the germline V gene are LNHDA and SQIVND (reference sequence). The J segment lost 1 base and the V segment lost 6 bases, leaving 3 bases of the junction unmatched. The CDR3 length is 14 residues. The CDR3 loop is CASSWGQSNQPQHF. In DNA form, the CDR3 reads TGTGCCAGTAGCTGGGGACAGAGCAATCAGCCCCAGCATTTT.

The chain joins TRBV7-2 to TRBJ2-1; 11 nucleotides agree with TRBD2. V lost 5 bases, J lost 4 bases, and 4 bases stayed unmatched. Germline V gene sequence: CDR1 SGHTA, CDR2 FQGNSA. This CDR3 is built from 15 residues. The CDR3 coding sequence is TGTGCCAGCAGCCCGCTAGCGGGGGGATACAATGAGCAGTTCTTC. It yields the protein CASSPLAGGYNEQFF.

The CDR3 here is CASSPVSRGPYEQYF. CDR3 DNA sequence: TGTGCCAGCTCACCAGTTTCAAGGGGGCCCTACGAGCAGTACTTC. The chain uses TRBV18 and TRBJ2-7, with 7 nucleotides matching TRBD1. Trimming cost V 2 bases and J 2 bases; bases outside gene matches: 6. Per germline, CDR1 KGHSH and CDR2 LQKENI. The CDR3 contains 15 residues.

This rearrangement joins TRBV7-9 to TRBJ1-3, with a weak D call TRBD1 (5 bases). Germline V gene sequence: CDR1 SEHNR, CDR2 FQNEAQ (reference sequence). The CDR3 length is 14 residues. V was shortened by 5 bases and J by 2 bases, with 10 bases between the two germline ends. The CDR3 is CASSPRGTGNTIYF. DNA of the CDR3: TGTGCCAGCAGCCCCCGGGGGACTGGAAACACCATATATTTT. The complete variable domain, with remaining parts taken from reference TRBV7-9 and TRBJ1-3, reads DTGVSQNPRHKITKRGQNVTFRCDPISEHNRLYWYRQTLGQGPEFLTYFQNEAQLEKSRLLSDRFSAERPKGSFSTLEIQRTEQGDSAMYLCASSPRGTGNTIYFGEGSWLTVV.

This sequence joins TRBV5-5 and TRBJ1-1; D is unclear. This CDR3 is built from 14 residues. V was clipped by 0 bases and J by 6 bases, with 12 bases between them. Per germline, CDR1 SGHKS and CDR2 YYEKEE (reference sequence). In DNA form, the CDR3 reads TGTGCCAGCAGCTTGGGACACTTGGTCCCTGAAGCTTTCTTT. This gives the protein CASSLGHLVPEAFF.

The rearrangement joins TRBV7-9 to TRBJ1-6; D unresolved. CDR3 length: 11 residues. Germline CDR1 and CDR2: SEHNR and FQNEAQ (reference sequence). Deletions cut 6 bases from V and 7 bases from J, with 4 bases between. CDR3 sequence (DNA): TGTGCCAGCAGTCTGAATTCACCCCTCCACTTT. The encoded protein is CASSLNSPLHF.

This rearrangement joins TRBV30 to TRBJ1-2, with 7 bases that match TRBD1. CDR3 length: 13 residues. Germline V gives CDR1 GTSNPN, CDR2 SVGIG (reference sequence). Losses at the gene ends were 4 bases for V and 8 bases for J; bases not matched to a gene: 10. The CDR3 protein is CAWKETGSRGYTF. CDR3 nucleotides: TGTGCCTGGAAGGAGACAGGGAGTCGAGGCTACACCTTC.

V is TRBV7-9 and J is TRBJ1-1, with unresolved D. V was pared by 6 bases and J by 8 bases, with 19 bases between. Per the germline V gene, CDR1 is SEHNR and CDR2 is FQNEAQ (reference sequence). The CDR3 is 14 residues long. CDR3 sequence: CASRIEGLGREAFF. The CDR3, as DNA: TGTGCCAGCAGGATAGAGGGCCTCGGACGGGAAGCTTTCTTT.

This chain links TRBV19 with TRBJ1-5; tentatively, D is TRBD1 (6 bases). CDR3 length: 15 amino acids. Germline V gene lookup returns CDR1 LNHDA and CDR2 SQIVND (reference sequence). The ends were cut back, 7 bases at V and 5 bases at J, with 18 bases in the middle. The CDR3 region has the DNA TGTGCCAGTACCACATACCGGGACAAATATCAGCCCCAGCATTTT. As protein: CASTTYRDKYQPQHF.

The chain carries TRBV10-3 and TRBJ1-5, with D tentatively TRBD1 (5 bases). Germline CDR1 and CDR2: ENHRY and SYGVKD. The CDR3 has 13 amino acids. V lost 10 bases, J lost 0 bases, and 10 bases lay in between. CDR3 DNA: TGTGCCACGGGGACTGCTAGCAATCAGCCCCAGCATTTT. It codes for CATGTASNQPQHF.

This clone occurred a few times. V and J are TRBV15 and TRBJ2-5, with a possible D match to TRBD2 (6 bases). CDR1 is LNHNV and CDR2 is YYDKDF in the germline V gene (reference sequence). CDR3 length: 13 residues. V lost 0 bases and J lost 5, with 7 bases in between. The CDR3 loop is CATSRDGRETQYF. Here the CDR3 DNA reads TGTGCCACCAGCAGAGATGGGAGGGAGACCCAGTACTTC.

In regard to this clone: Other DNA sequences in the same sample also yield this CDR3. The rearrangement uses TRBV7-9 and TRBJ1-1; no clear D. V lost 0 bases and J 1 base, leaving 6 bases between the germline ends. This CDR3 contains 14 residues. Germline V gene lookup returns CDR1 SEHNR and CDR2 FQNEAQ (reference sequence). The DNA for the CDR3 is TGTGCCAGCAGCTTAGCGCGGGCGAACACTGAAGCTTTCTTT. Protein product: CASSLARANTEAFF.

The genes are TRBV9 and TRBJ2-1; the match to TRBD2 covers 7 bases. The V and J ends lost 3 bases and 8 bases, in that order; junction bases with no gene match: 8. The CDR3 spans 14 residues. Germline-derived CDR1 and CDR2 are SGDLS and YYNGEE. The CDR3 DNA follows: TGTGCCAGCAGCGCGGTTGTTAGCGGGTATGAGCAGTTCTTC. Amino acids: CASSAVVSGYEQFF.

The chain carries TRBV7-9 and TRBJ1-1, with D perhaps matching TRBD1 (5 bases). The CDR3 extends over 12 amino acids. V shed 5 bases and J shed 7 bases, with 11 bases lying between them. Germline V lookup: CDR1 SEHNR, CDR2 FQNEAQ (reference sequence). In DNA, the CDR3 is TGTGCCAGCAGCCGAACAGGCCTTGAAGCTTTCTTT. This gives the protein CASSRTGLEAFF. The variable domain in full, with the rest retrieved from reference TRBV7-9 and TRBJ1-1, is DTGVSQNPRHKITKRGQNVTFRCDPISEHNRLYWYRQTLGQGPEFLTYFQNEAQLEKSRLLSDRFSAERPKGSFSTLEIQRTEQGDSAMYLCASSRTGLEAFFGQGTRLTVV.

The chain employs TRBV2 and TRBJ1-5; 7 bases fit TRBD1. With V trimmed by 4 bases and J by 4 bases, 7 bases remained unmatched. CDR1 and CDR2 (germline): SNHLY, FYNNEI. The CDR3 runs to 15 residues. CDR3 amino acids: CASSVLKGANQPQHF. CDR3 sequence (DNA): TGTGCCAGCAGTGTCCTAAAGGGGGCGAATCAGCCCCAGCATTTT.

The rearrangement links TRBV6-7 to TRBJ1-6; TRBD1 aligns across 7 bases. TRBV6-7 is an ORF; its function is uncertain. This CDR3 has 14 residues. After removal of 9 bases from V and 4 bases from J, the junction contained 6 bases not matched to a gene. DNA of the CDR3: TGTGCCAGGCGATCGGGACAGTATAATTCACCCCTCCACTTT. Amino acids: CARRSGQYNSPLHF.

The V call is TRBV27, the J call TRBJ2-7; D remains unclear. Germline V CDR1 and CDR2: MNHEY, SMNVEV (reference sequence). CDR3 size: 13 residues. V was shortened by 2 bases and J by 0 bases, with 5 bases between the two germline ends. CDR3 sequence: CASSLMASYEQYF. In DNA, the CDR3 is TGTGCCAGCAGTTTAATGGCCTCCTACGAGCAGTACTTC.

Notes on this clone: The junction differs from germline at one of its ends, possibly a read error. The chain has TRBV7-2 and TRBJ1-2; no clear D. CDR1 and CDR2 from the germline V gene are SGHTA and FQGNSA. The CDR3 totals 13 residues. In DNA form, the CDR3 reads TGTGCCAGCAGCTTGAGATCTAACTATGGCTACCCCTTC. It translates to CASSLRSNYGYPF.

The chain combines TRBV7-9 with TRBJ1-2, with D unclear. Germline lookup yields CDR1 SEHNR and CDR2 FQNEAQ (reference sequence). V lost 2 bases to trimming and J lost 3 bases, with 10 bases between them. This CDR3 region has 14 residues. The CDR3 region has the DNA TGTGCCAGCAGCTTAACGCGGGAAGACTATGGCTACACCTTC. Residues: CASSLTREDYGYTF.

This clone was seen a few times. This rearrangement joins TRBV5-6 to TRBJ1-1; D is uncertain. V was pared by 5 bases and J by 2 bases, with 10 bases between. The CDR3 totals 13 residues. Looked up from germline, CDR1 is SGHDT and CDR2 is YYEEEE. CDR3 in DNA: TGTGCCAGCAGTTATGGGCCCAACACTGAAGCTTTCTTT. Translation: CASSYGPNTEAFF.

This clone was counted between two and nine times. The rearrangement links TRBV7-2 to TRBJ1-4; TRBD1 is a possible D gene (6 bases). Between the trimmed V and J ends, which lost 6 bases and 7 bases, there was a span of 12 bases. The germline V gene has CDR1 SGHTA and CDR2 FQGNSA. The CDR3 loop spans 13 amino acids. Here the CDR3 DNA reads TGTGCCAGCAGGCCGGGACAATCTGAAAAACTGTTTTTT. Translated, it gives CASRPGQSEKLFF.